These 11 T cell receptor beta chains came from one sample sequenced in a study of blood T cell repertoires in COVID-19 (TCRdb year 2020). Receptors were amplified or captured by the immunoSEQ multiplex PCR assay. Sourced from immuneACCESS, this table was stored by TCRdb with only in-frame sequences that have V and J called. A share of the clones is absent; for the studies checked, an unresolved V gene accounts for under half, and the remainder has no known explanation. The sample has about 130,000 clones on record, 86% of them singletons. The ten largest clones add up to around 10% of the sample. Source material: peripheral blood. The receptor source for this set is a woman aged 70-85 years with COVID-19, enrolled during active disease.

There are a few counts of this clone. The gene calls are TRBV21-1 and TRBJ1-3. TRBV21-1 is classified as a pseudogene. This CDR3 has 15 residues. CDR3 region: CASSPSGFTGNTIYF. The CDR3 DNA reads as TGTGCCAGCAGCCCCTCGGGGTTTACTGGAAACACCATATATTTT.

J is TRBJ2-1 and V is TRBV2, with TRBD2 matching over 11 bases. The CDR3 runs 13 residues. Germline CDR1 SNHLY, CDR2 FYNNEI. Losses at the gene ends were 10 bases for V and 7 bases for J; bases not matched to a gene: 6. The chain's CDR3 is CAIGLAGRNEQFF. The CDR3 bases are TGTGCCATCGGACTAGCGGGTCGGAATGAGCAGTTCTTC.

The chain joins TRBV28 to TRBJ2-7, with D possibly being TRBD2 (6 bases). The CDR3 sequence is 16 residues long. Germline CDR1 and CDR2: MDHEN and SYDVKM. The V end was cut by 3 bases, the J end by 2 bases, with 17 bases between. In nucleotides, the CDR3 is TGTGCCAGCAGTTTCGGGTCGGGACTGCGAACCTACGAGCAGTACTTC. Translating gives CASSFGSGLRTYEQYF.

The rearrangement joins TRBV6-4 to TRBJ1-6; 8 bases agree with TRBD1. V gave up 3 bases and J gave up 10 bases; unmatched junction bases: 11. This CDR3 spans 16 amino acids. Germline loops: CDR1 MRHNA, CDR2 SNTAGT. The CDR3 here is CASSESGTGLRSPLHF. In DNA, the CDR3 is TGTGCCAGCAGTGAGTCCGGGACAGGACTTCGGTCACCCCTCCACTTT.

This chain uses TRBV30 with TRBJ2-2, with TRBD2 identical over 7 bases. The CDR3 covers 14 residues. Looked up from germline, CDR1 is GTSNPN and CDR2 is SVGIG (reference sequence). The V segment lost 0 bases and the J segment 7 bases; nucleotides outside the gene matches: 5. CDR3 sequence: CAWSVIREGGELFF. The CDR3 coding sequence is TGTGCCTGGAGTGTAATAAGGGAGGGCGGGGAGCTGTTTTTT.

The chain is built from TRBV6-5 and TRBJ2-1, with 11 bases identical to TRBD2. Germline V gene data show CDR1 as MNHEY and CDR2 as SVGAGI. This CDR3 has 15 residues. Losses at the gene ends were 7 bases for V and 7 bases for J; bases not matched to a gene: 9. This chain's CDR3 is CASKFPGLAENEQFF. The CDR3 DNA reads TGTGCCAGCAAGTTCCCGGGACTAGCGGAGAATGAGCAGTTCTTC.

The V and J genes are TRBV6-5 and TRBJ2-1; 8 positions agree with TRBD2. Germline CDR1 MNHEY, CDR2 SVGAGI. With 6 bases clipped from V and 3 bases from J, the junction kept 7 bases outside the gene matches. The length of the CDR3 is 15 residues. The CDR3 bases are TGTGCCAGCAGAAGAAGCGGGGGTCACTACAATGAGCAGTTCTTC. Translation gives CASRRSGGHYNEQFF.

The chain uses TRBV28 and TRBJ2-7; D might be TRBD1 (5 bases). Germline lookup yields CDR1 MDHEN and CDR2 SYDVKM. The ends were cut back, 5 bases at V and 1 base at J, with 9 bases in the middle. The CDR3 is 13 amino acids. CDR3 loop: CASSPQGSYEQYF. In nucleotides, the CDR3 is TGTGCCAGCAGTCCCCAGGGATCCTACGAGCAGTACTTC.

J is TRBJ1-1 and V is TRBV28; the D is unclear. Between the trimmed V and J ends, which lost 3 bases and 3 bases, there was a span of 17 bases. CDR1 is MDHEN, CDR2 SYDVKM, per germline. The CDR3 consists of 16 residues. The CDR3 sequence is CASSLLWRAADTEAFF. In DNA form, the CDR3 reads TGTGCCAGCAGTTTGCTCTGGAGGGCGGCGGACACTGAAGCTTTCTTT.

The rearrangement uses TRBV7-9 and TRBJ1-4, with 8 bases aligning to TRBD1. The germline V gene has CDR1 SEHNR and CDR2 FQNEAQ (reference sequence). The J segment lost 7 bases and the V segment lost 5 bases, leaving 6 bases of the junction unmatched. The CDR3 contains 14 residues. CDR3 DNA: TGTGCCAGCAGCCCGGGACAGGCGAGTGAAAAACTGTTTTTT. As protein: CASSPGQASEKLFF.

V is TRBV11-2 and J is TRBJ1-5, with D hard to call. Germline-derived CDR1 and CDR2 are SGHAT and FQNNGV. V dropped 4 bases and J dropped 5 bases, with 9 bases sitting between them. This CDR3 has 13 amino acids. As DNA, the CDR3 is TGTGCCAGCAGCTGGAGCAGCGATCAGCCCCAGCATTTT. Translation gives CASSWSSDQPQHF.